Reported below is one TCR beta chain. Described time point: longitudinal time-point 1 (baseline). The data stem from a study of neurological immune-mediated disorders. The V gene lost 10 bases and the J gene lost 9 bases, with 16 bases spanning the gap. CDR1 ENHRY and CDR2 SYGVKD come from the germline V gene. The CDR3 covers 13 residues. Every sequencing run gave over 200 million TCR-beta sequences, taken from 15-18 subjects. MiXCR, applied by TCRdb to the 5' RACE reads, yields one record per CDR3 protein. The sample has approximately 46,000 distinct CDR3 sequences; more than 8% are singletons. The chain recombines TRBV10-3 with TRBJ1-6, with a tentative D call TRBD1 (5 bases). This TCR came from a woman aged 40 to 49 in good health. The sample consisted of PBMCs. CDR3 residues: CASQGLPLSPLHF. CDR3 in DNA: TGTGCCAGCCAGGGCCTTCCCCTTTCACCCCTCCACTTT.